The clone carrying this T cell receptor beta chain was seen repeatedly, ten times or more. The CDR3 totals 18 residues. V dropped 2 bases and J dropped 0; count of bases not matched to a gene: 12. Germline CDR1 is SEHNR and CDR2 is FQNEAQ (reference sequence). TCRdb processed the reads anew with MiXCR; each CDR3 protein has one entry. This table holds about 530,000 distinct CDR3 sequences, 26% found once. These data belong to a study of T cell repertoires in cytomegalovirus infection. Sequenced input: PBMCs. This sequence originates from a human donor in good health (CMV status not recorded). Some clones in this sample may be carry-over from other donors' samples. V and J are TRBV7-9 and TRBJ1-1, with 7 bases matching TRBD1. CDR3 in DNA: TGTGCCAGCAGCTTAATAGGGCGGCAGGGGGTCATGAACACTGAAGCTTTCTTT. Its protein is CASSLIGRQGVMNTEAFF.